These T cell receptor beta chains were read from a single sample in a study of control samples from healthy donors and cancer patients. The data were produced by immunoSEQ multiplex PCR, yet TCRdb's version contains in-frame clones alone and is incomplete. The table shows some 13,000 clones, with approximately 94% occurring only once. The sample taken for sequencing was PBMCs. Every receptor here comes from a man aged 65 to 79 with head and neck cancer. Both conserved end residues are part of each CDR3. Fields, in order: clone size, D gene, J gene, V gene, CDR3 protein, CDR3 DNA. A D gene is named only where the DNA matches it firmly. Some rows mark clone size as missing; the rest say once, few, many or name a class of expanded clone.

-,TRBD1,TRBJ1-1,TRBV29-1,CSGGQGAFGTEAFF,TGCAGCGGAGGACAGGGGGCCTTCGGGACTGAAGCTTTCTTT
once,TRBD2,TRBJ2-7,TRBV15,CATSRAFGTSGRSEQYF,TGTGCCACCAGCAGAGCTTTCGGGACTAGCGGGAGGAGCGAGCAGTACTTC
-,-,TRBJ2-3,TRBV2,CASSRGLRTDTQYF,TGTGCCAGCAGCCGGGGCCTCCGCACAGATACGCAGTATTTT
-,TRBD2,TRBJ2-5,TRBV11-2,CASSLRLAGGETQYF,TGTGCCAGCAGCTTACGACTAGCGGGAGGAGAGACCCAGTACTTC
-,TRBD1,TRBJ1-3,TRBV5-1,CASSETGGRSGNTIYF,TGCGCCAGCAGCGAAACAGGGGGGAGGTCTGGAAACACCATATATTTT
-,-,TRBJ1-4,TRBV5-1,CASSLNRRVGNEKLFF,TGCGCCAGCAGCTTGAACCGCCGGGTGGGAAATGAAAAACTGTTTTTT
-,TRBD2,TRBJ2-5,TRBV19,CASSTGLPYGETQYF,TGTGCCAGTAGTACGGGACTACCCTATGGAGAGACCCAGTACTTC
-,TRBD2,TRBJ2-5,TRBV18,CASSRLAGGQETQYF,TGTGCCAGCTCGCGACTAGCGGGAGGGCAGGAGACCCAGTACTTC
-,-,TRBJ2-2,TRBV19,CASSHPGENTGELFF,TGTGCCAGTAGTCATCCGGGAGAGAACACCGGGGAGCTGTTTTTT
once,TRBD2,TRBJ2-7,TRBV7-9,CASSEYSGVTYEQYF,TGTGCCAGCAGCGAGTACAGCGGGGTTACCTACGAGCAGTACTTC
-,-,TRBJ2-1,TRBV5-1,CASSLSGETYNEQFF,TGCGCCAGCAGCTTGTCAGGAGAAACCTACAATGAGCAGTTCTTC
-,TRBD1,TRBJ2-5,TRBV7-9,CASSAGTEGWTQYF,TGTGCCAGCAGCGCCGGGACAGAAGGTTGGACCCAGTACTTC
-,TRBD2,TRBJ2-1,TRBV7-3,CASSLGFSGRSEGQYNEQFF,TGTGCCAGCAGCTTAGGTTTTAGCGGGAGATCCGAGGGTCAGTACAATGAGCAGTTCTTC
-,-,TRBJ1-2,TRBV10-3,CAISERGLQYGYTF,TGTGCCATCAGTGAGAGGGGCCTTCAATATGGCTACACCTTC
-,-,TRBJ2-2,TRBV21-1,CASSNVGTFNTGELFF,TGTGCCAGCAGCAATGTTGGGACTTTCAACACCGGGGAGCTGTTTTTT
-,TRBD1,TRBJ1-2,TRBV29-1,CSVEGTGDNYGYTF,TGCAGCGTTGAAGGGACAGGGGACAACTATGGCTACACCTTC
once,-,TRBJ1-5,TRBV5-5,CASRVDQPQHF,TGTGCCAGCAGAGTGGATCAGCCCCAGCATTTT
-,TRBD1,TRBJ1-5,TRBV19,CASTPGTAGQPQHF,TGTGCCAGTACCCCCGGGACAGCGGGACAGCCCCAGCATTTT
-,-,TRBJ1-3,TRBV10-2,CASSESGGNTIYF,TGCGCCAGCAGTGAGTCGGGTGGAAACACCATATATTTT
-,-,TRBJ1-5,TRBV20-1,CSASHSGGVNQPQHF,TGCAGTGCTAGTCACAGCGGGGGAGTCAATCAGCCCCAGCATTTT
-,TRBD1,TRBJ1-5,TRBV6-5,CASSYWTGQPQHF,TGTGCCAGCAGTTACTGGACAGGCCAGCCCCAGCATTTT
-,-,TRBJ1-5,TRBV2,CASSQGLPSRYSNQPQHF,TGTGCCAGCAGCCAGGGACTCCCCTCCAGGTATAGCAATCAGCCCCAGCATTTT
-,-,TRBJ2-2,TRBV18,CASSPLGANTGELFF,TGTGCCAGCTCACCTTTGGGGGCGAACACCGGGGAGCTGTTTTTT
-,-,TRBJ2-1,TRBV6-5,CASSYWSDTGYNEQFF,TGTGCCAGCAGTTACTGGAGCGATACAGGTTACAATGAGCAGTTCTTC
-,-,TRBJ1-6,TRBV30,CAGRVLTNSPLHF,TGTGCCGGCAGGGTCTTGACCAATTCACCCCTCCACTTT
-,TRBD1,TRBJ2-3,TRBV2,CASSEWTGGVNTQYF,TGTGCCAGCAGTGAATGGACAGGGGGCGTGAATACGCAGTATTTT
-,-,TRBJ1-1,TRBV3-1/TRBV3-2,CASSLWGGAEAFF,TGTGCCAGCAGCCTGTGGGGGGGTGCTGAAGCTTTCTTT
-,-,TRBJ1-1,TRBV3-1/TRBV3-2,CASSPSDLKGTEAFF,TGTGCCAGCAGCCCCTCGGACCTAAAAGGCACTGAAGCTTTCTTT